Listed below are T cell receptor beta chains from one sample, sequenced in a study of T cell changes during pregnancy in multiple sclerosis. The table came from immunoSEQ multiplex PCR; TCRdb's copy has only in-frame clones and leaves some out. The sample shows around 100,000 clones, approximately 91% of them seen only once. The source was peripheral blood, collected after pregnancy. The source of these receptors is a female donor with multiple sclerosis, enrolled in a pregnancy study. Both conserved end residues are part of each CDR3. D genes are given only for firm matches. Expanded clones are given a class, and other clones once, few, many or no size at all.

v_gene	abundance	d_gene	j_gene	CDR3aa	CDR3nt
TRBV5-4	NA	NA	TRBJ2-1	CASSLEAGRGNEQFF	TGTGCCAGCAGCTTGGAGGCTGGTCGGGGCAATGAGCAGTTCTTC
TRBV19	NA	NA	TRBJ2-7	CASSRDTSSYEQYF	TGTGCCAGTAGTCGCGATACTAGCTCCTACGAGCAGTACTTC
TRBV7-2	once	NA	TRBJ2-1	CASSLGVVGANEQFF	TGTGCCAGCAGCTTAGGGGTGGTGGGCGCGAATGAGCAGTTCTTC
TRBV4-1	NA	NA	TRBJ1-4	CASSSERTAATNEKLFF	TGCGCCAGCAGCTCGGAACGGACAGCTGCAACTAATGAAAAACTGTTTTTT
TRBV25-1	NA	NA	TRBJ1-1	CASALSNTEAFF	TGTGCCAGTGCACTCTCCAACACTGAAGCTTTCTTT
TRBV5-6	once	TRBD1	TRBJ2-7	CASSPRGQAEQYF	TGTGCCAGCAGCCCACGTGGACAGGCCGAGCAGTACTTC
TRBV6-1	NA	TRBD2	TRBJ2-3	CASSGGSGASRHTQYF	TGTGCCAGCAGTGGGGGTAGCGGGGCCTCTCGCCATACGCAGTATTTT
TRBV5-1	NA	TRBD1	TRBJ1-6	CASRYDRGGDSYNSPLHF	TGCGCCAGCAGGTACGACAGAGGGGGCGACTCCTATAATTCACCCCTCCACTTT
TRBV7-8	NA	NA	TRBJ1-4	CASSPSGAYEKLFF	TGTGCCAGCAGCCCCAGTGGGGCCTATGAAAAACTGTTTTTT
TRBV11-2	NA	NA	TRBJ1-2	CASSLISVGHGYTF	TGTGCCAGCAGCTTAATTTCAGTGGGGCATGGCTACACCTTC
TRBV4-1	NA	NA	TRBJ2-1	CASSQGWGGRIGNEQFF	TGCGCCAGCAGCCAAGGTTGGGGGGGCCGCATCGGGAATGAGCAGTTCTTC
TRBV6-1	NA	NA	TRBJ2-1	CASSRQPLYNEQFF	TGTGCCAGCAGCCGACAGCCCCTCTACAATGAGCAGTTCTTC
TRBV9	few	NA	TRBJ1-1	CASSASGEGNTEAFF	TGTGCCAGCAGCGCGTCAGGGGAGGGGAACACTGAAGCTTTCTTT
TRBV10-3	NA	TRBD1	TRBJ1-2	CAIGQDHGYTF	TGTGCCATCGGACAGGACCATGGCTACACCTTC
TRBV14	NA	NA	TRBJ1-4	CASSRSLGANEKLFF	TGTGCCAGCAGCCGGAGTCTGGGGGCCAATGAAAAACTGTTTTTT
TRBV6-1	NA	TRBD2	TRBJ2-7	CASSRTSPNYEQYF	TGTGCCAGCAGTCGGACTAGTCCCAACTACGAGCAGTACTTC
TRBV18	NA	NA	TRBJ2-5	CASSPLAGETQYF	TGTGCCAGCTCACCACTCGCAGGGGAGACCCAGTACTTC
TRBV6-5	NA	NA	TRBJ2-7	CASSYSRGSSYEQYF	TGTGCCAGCAGTTACTCGAGGGGGAGCTCCTACGAGCAGTACTTC
TRBV10-3	NA	TRBD2	TRBJ2-7	CATGTSGSYEQYF	TGTGCCACCGGGACTAGCGGAAGTTACGAGCAGTACTTC
TRBV19	once	TRBD1	TRBJ1-2	CASRGDRGWGYTF	TGTGCCAGTAGGGGGGACAGGGGCTGGGGCTACACCTTC
TRBV10-1	few	NA	TRBJ2-1	CASSESGPGNEQFF	TGCGCCAGCAGTGAGTCCGGACCGGGGAATGAGCAGTTCTTC
TRBV30	NA	NA	TRBJ1-1	CASTPLARSTEAFF	TGTGCCTCTACGCCTCTGGCTAGAAGCACTGAAGCTTTCTTT
TRBV27	NA	TRBD1	TRBJ1-3	CASSPQGALGNTIYF	TGTGCCAGCAGTCCTCAGGGGGCGCTAGGAAACACCATATATTTT
TRBV7-9	NA	NA	TRBJ1-5	CASSPGNNQPQHF	TGTGCCAGCAGCCCAGGGAACAATCAGCCCCAGCATTTT
TRBV5-1	once	NA	TRBJ2-3	CASSSQGGADTQYF	TGCGCCAGCAGCTCACAGGGTGGTGCAGATACGCAGTATTTT
TRBV6-6	NA	NA	TRBJ1-6	CASSNDRNNSPLHF	TGTGCCAGCAGCAATGACAGGAATAATTCACCCCTCCACTTT
TRBV6-5	NA	NA	TRBJ2-1	CATRSGNEQFF	TGTGCCACTAGAAGTGGCAATGAGCAGTTCTTC
TRBV19	NA	NA	TRBJ2-1	CASKRRAGEQFF	TGTGCCAGTAAGAGGCGGGCAGGTGAGCAGTTCTTC
TRBV2	NA	TRBD2	TRBJ2-1	CASTSGGDNEQFF	TGTGCCAGCACTAGCGGGGGGGACAATGAGCAGTTCTTC
TRBV7-9	NA	NA	TRBJ1-3	CASSTPGQQGNTIYF	TGTGCCAGCAGCACCCCGGGACAACAAGGAAACACCATATATTTT
TRBV15	NA	NA	TRBJ1-5	CATSNLDQGFHQPQHF	TGTGCCACCAGCAATCTGGATCAGGGTTTCCATCAGCCCCAGCATTTT
TRBV7-2	NA	TRBD1	TRBJ1-2	CASSFGDRGNYGYTF	TGTGCCAGCAGCTTCGGCGACAGGGGTAACTATGGCTACACCTTC
TRBV11-2	NA	NA	TRBJ1-4	CASSLEAGMSEKLFF	TGTGCCAGCAGCTTAGAGGCGGGTATGAGTGAAAAACTGTTTTTT
TRBV11-3	NA	TRBD1	TRBJ2-1	CASSQQGWGQGNDEQFF	TGTGCCAGCAGCCAACAAGGATGGGGACAGGGTAATGATGAGCAGTTCTTC
TRBV20-1	NA	NA	TRBJ2-5	CSASHETQYF	TGCAGTGCTAGTCATGAGACCCAGTACTTC
TRBV5-1	NA	TRBD1	TRBJ1-1	CASSLGQGGAGTEAFF	TGCGCCAGCAGCTTGGGGCAAGGGGGCGCCGGTACTGAAGCTTTCTTT
TRBV5-4	NA	TRBD1	TRBJ2-2	CASGGLPGTGMNTGELFF	TGTGCCAGCGGCGGACTCCCCGGGACAGGAATGAACACCGGGGAGCTGTTTTTT
TRBV30	NA	NA	TRBJ1-2	CAWSFDSDGYTF	TGTGCCTGGAGTTTCGACTCTGATGGCTACACCTTC
TRBV5-6	NA	TRBD1	TRBJ1-1	CASSLFPPFTGTENTEAFF	TGTGCCAGCAGCTTGTTTCCCCCGTTCACCGGGACAGAAAACACTGAAGCTTTCTTT
TRBV9	NA	NA	TRBJ2-5	CASSFTQGQETQYF	TGTGCCAGCAGCTTTACTCAGGGGCAAGAGACCCAGTACTTC
TRBV6-1	NA	NA	TRBJ1-1	CASPQGSHTEAFF	TGTGCCAGTCCTCAGGGGTCGCACACTGAAGCTTTCTTT
TRBV19	NA	NA	TRBJ1-5	CASTSARASNQPQHF	TGTGCCAGTACCAGCGCCAGGGCTAGCAATCAGCCCCAGCATTTT
TRBV29-1	NA	NA	TRBJ2-5	CSVDFLRVGETQYF	TGCAGCGTTGACTTTCTCAGGGTCGGGGAGACCCAGTACTTC
TRBV27	NA	NA	TRBJ2-3	CASIGGRNTQYF	TGTGCCAGCATAGGAGGGCGAAATACGCAGTATTTT
TRBV7-9	once	NA	TRBJ1-6	CASRRGGALNSPLHF	TGTGCCAGCAGGAGGGGGGGGGCCCTTAATTCACCCCTCCACTTT
TRBV19	many	NA	TRBJ1-6	CASSNLGRGNSPLHF	TGTGCCAGTAGTAATCTGGGCAGGGGCAATTCACCCCTCCACTTT
TRBV7-9	few	NA	TRBJ1-3	CASIRDTPAEYGNTIYF	TGTGCCAGCATCCGGGACACCCCGGCAGAGTATGGAAACACCATATATTTT
TRBV13	few	NA	TRBJ1-1	CASSLLGENTEAFF	TGTGCCAGCAGCTTATTGGGAGAGAACACTGAAGCTTTCTTT
TRBV4-1	NA	TRBD2	TRBJ2-5	CASSQPLLAGAQGTQYF	TGCGCCAGCAGCCAACCCCTACTAGCGGGGGCCCAAGGGACCCAGTACTTC
TRBV15	NA	TRBD1	TRBJ1-5	CATSPPPGTASNQPQHF	TGTGCCACCAGTCCGCCCCCCGGGACAGCTAGCAATCAGCCCCAGCATTTT
TRBV6-5	NA	TRBD2	TRBJ2-7	CASSYPSGGAGEQYF	TGTGCCAGCAGTTACCCTAGCGGGGGGGCAGGTGAGCAGTACTTC
TRBV19	NA	NA	TRBJ2-1	CASSIAREAEQFF	TGTGCCAGTAGTATTGCGAGGGAGGCTGAGCAGTTCTTC
TRBV18	NA	NA	TRBJ2-1	CASLTRYNEQFF	TGTGCCAGCTTGACACGGTACAATGAGCAGTTCTTC
TRBV7-2	NA	NA	TRBJ1-1	CASSLESGGTEAFF	TGTGCCAGCAGCTTAGAATCCGGGGGGACCGAAGCTTTCTTT
TRBV30	NA	TRBD1	TRBJ2-5	CAWRATGGETQYF	TGTGCCTGGAGGGCCACAGGGGGAGAGACCCAGTACTTC
TRBV9	NA	NA	TRBJ1-6	CASSVEVTSSYNSPLHF	TGTGCCAGCAGCGTAGAAGTCACGAGCTCCTATAATTCACCCCTCCACTTT
TRBV9	NA	NA	TRBJ2-7	CASSVGDGGYEQYF	TGTGCCAGCAGCGTAGGTGACGGGGGTTACGAGCAGTACTTC
TRBV10-3	once	NA	TRBJ1-2	CAISEPQEVYGYTF	TGTGCCATCAGTGAGCCCCAGGAAGTCTATGGCTACACCTTC